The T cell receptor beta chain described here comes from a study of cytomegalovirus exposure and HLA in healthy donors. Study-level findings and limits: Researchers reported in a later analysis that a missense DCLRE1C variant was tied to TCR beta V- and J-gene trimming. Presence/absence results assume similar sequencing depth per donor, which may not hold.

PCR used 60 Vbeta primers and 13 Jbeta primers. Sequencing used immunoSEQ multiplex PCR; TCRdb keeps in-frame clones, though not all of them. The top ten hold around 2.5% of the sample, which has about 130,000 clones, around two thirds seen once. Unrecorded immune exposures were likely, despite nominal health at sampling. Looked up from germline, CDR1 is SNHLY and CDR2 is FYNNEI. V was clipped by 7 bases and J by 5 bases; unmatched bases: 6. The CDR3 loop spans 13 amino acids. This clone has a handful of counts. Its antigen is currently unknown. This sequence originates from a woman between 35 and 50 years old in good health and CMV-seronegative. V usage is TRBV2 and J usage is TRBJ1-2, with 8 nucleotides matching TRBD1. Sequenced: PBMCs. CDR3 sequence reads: CASTTDRVYGYTF. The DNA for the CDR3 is TGTGCCAGCACCACGGACAGGGTATATGGCTACACCTTC.